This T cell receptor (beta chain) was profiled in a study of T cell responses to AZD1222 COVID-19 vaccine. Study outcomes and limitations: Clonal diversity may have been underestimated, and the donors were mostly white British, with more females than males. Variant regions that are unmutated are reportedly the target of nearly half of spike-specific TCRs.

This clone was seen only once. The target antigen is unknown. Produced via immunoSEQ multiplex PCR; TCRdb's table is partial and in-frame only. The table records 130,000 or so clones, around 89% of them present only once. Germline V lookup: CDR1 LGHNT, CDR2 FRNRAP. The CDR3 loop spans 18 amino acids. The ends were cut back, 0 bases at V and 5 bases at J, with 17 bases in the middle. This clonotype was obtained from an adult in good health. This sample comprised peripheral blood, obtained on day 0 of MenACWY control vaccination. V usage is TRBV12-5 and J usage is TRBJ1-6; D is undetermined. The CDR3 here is CASGLVTNIGPHNSPLHF. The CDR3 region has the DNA TGTGCTAGTGGTTTGGTAACTAATATAGGGCCCCATAATTCACCCCTCCACTTT.